This TCR beta chain was found in a study of cytomegalovirus exposure and HLA in healthy donors. Study-level results: Three CMV-associated chains proved CMV antigen-specific in vitro.

Trimming left V 8 bases short and J 4 bases short, with 21 bases between. Germline V gene sequence: CDR1 SGHNT, CDR2 YYREEE (reference sequence). The CDR3 is 15 residues long. With respect to this clone: Its specificity is unknown.

Sequencing was performed with immunoSEQ multiplex PCR; in TCRdb, only in-frame clones are kept and a portion is missing. The table lists 70,000 to 95,000 clones, 80% to 95% of them singletons, with 3.5% to 4% in the top ten. The origin of this receptor is a woman aged 25-40 years in good health and CMV-seronegative. The sequenced sample consisted of PBMCs. The chain is built from TRBV5-4 and TRBJ2-5; D might be TRBD2 (5 bases). The DNA for the CDR3 is TGTGCCAGTCGGTCAGGCCTCACTAGTAGAGAGACCCAGTACTTC. Residues: CASRSGLTSRETQYF.